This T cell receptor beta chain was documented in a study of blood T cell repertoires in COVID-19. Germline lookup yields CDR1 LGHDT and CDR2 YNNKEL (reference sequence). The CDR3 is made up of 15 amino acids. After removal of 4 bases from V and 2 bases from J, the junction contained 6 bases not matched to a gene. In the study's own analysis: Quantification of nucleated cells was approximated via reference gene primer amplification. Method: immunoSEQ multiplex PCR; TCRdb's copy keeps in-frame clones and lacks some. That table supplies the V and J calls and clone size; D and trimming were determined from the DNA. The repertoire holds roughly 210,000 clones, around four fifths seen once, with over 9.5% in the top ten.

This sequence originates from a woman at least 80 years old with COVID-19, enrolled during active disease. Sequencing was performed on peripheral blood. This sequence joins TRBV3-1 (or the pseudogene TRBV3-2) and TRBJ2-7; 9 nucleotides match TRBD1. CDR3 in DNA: TGTGCCAGCAGCCCGGGACAGGGAATCACCTACGAGCAGTACGTC. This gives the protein CASSPGQGITYEQYV.